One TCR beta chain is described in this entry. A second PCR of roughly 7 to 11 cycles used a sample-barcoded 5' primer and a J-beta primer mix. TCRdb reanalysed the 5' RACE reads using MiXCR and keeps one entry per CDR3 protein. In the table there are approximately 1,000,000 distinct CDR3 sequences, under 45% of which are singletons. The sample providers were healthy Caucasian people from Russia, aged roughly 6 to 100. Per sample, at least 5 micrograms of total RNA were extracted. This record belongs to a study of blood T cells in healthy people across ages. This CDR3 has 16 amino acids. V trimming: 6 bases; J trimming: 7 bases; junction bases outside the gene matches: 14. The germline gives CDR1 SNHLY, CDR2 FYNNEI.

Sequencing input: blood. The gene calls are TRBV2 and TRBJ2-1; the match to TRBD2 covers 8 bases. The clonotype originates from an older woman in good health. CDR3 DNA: TGTGCCAGCAGATTTATTGGGACTAGGTCTGGAAATGAGCAGTTCTTC. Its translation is CASRFIGTRSGNEQFF.